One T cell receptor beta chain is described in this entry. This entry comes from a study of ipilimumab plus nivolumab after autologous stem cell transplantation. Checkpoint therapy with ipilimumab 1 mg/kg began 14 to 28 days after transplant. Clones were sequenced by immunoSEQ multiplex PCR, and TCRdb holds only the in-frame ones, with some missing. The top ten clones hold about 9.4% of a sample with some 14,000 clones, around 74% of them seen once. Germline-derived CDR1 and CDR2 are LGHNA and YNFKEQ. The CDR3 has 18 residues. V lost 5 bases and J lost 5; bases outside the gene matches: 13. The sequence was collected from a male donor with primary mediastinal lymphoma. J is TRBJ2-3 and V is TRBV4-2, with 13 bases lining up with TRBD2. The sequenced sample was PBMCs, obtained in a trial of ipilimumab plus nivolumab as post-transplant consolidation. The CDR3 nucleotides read TGTGCCAGCAGCTATAAGACCCACACTAGCGGGGGGGGAGATACGCAGTATTTT. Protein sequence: CASSYKTHTSGGGDTQYF.